Listed here are 2 T cell receptor beta chains from one sample, sequenced in a study of blood T cell repertoires in COVID-19. The repertoire was sequenced with immunoSEQ multiplex PCR; TCRdb's copy has only in-frame clones and lacks some. There are approximately 250,000 clones in the sample; approximately 86% occur only once, and 6% to 7% lies in the top ten. The sequenced material came from peripheral blood. The receptors shown here come from a woman aged 60 to 75 with active or convalescent COVID-19.

This clone has only a few counts. This chain links TRBV18 with TRBJ2-3; 7 nucleotides match TRBD1. CDR3 length equals 17 residues. Germline values: CDR1 KGHSH, CDR2 LQKENI. V shed 2 bases and J 7 bases; nucleotides not matched to a gene: 15. CDR3 in amino acids: CASSPSPVEGAQYTQYF. The CDR3 DNA sequence: TGTGCCAGCTCACCATCACCGGTTGAGGGGGCGCAATATACGCAGTATTTT.

The genes are TRBV5-8 and TRBJ2-1; D might be TRBD2 (5 bases). Germline CDR1 reads SGHTS; CDR2 reads YDEGEE. Trimming took 3 bases from V and 2 from J, leaving 27 bases between them. CDR3 size: 20 residues. The CDR3 bases are TGTGCCAGCAGCTCACACCCAGATTGGGTGGGAGAAGGAGCCTACAATGAGCAGTTCTTC. It encodes CASSSHPDWVGEGAYNEQFF.